Shown below are 11 T cell receptor beta chains from a single sample sequenced in a study of long-term antiretroviral therapy in people with HIV. Version v3.0 of the immunoSEQ assay was performed at survey level. Profiled with immunoSEQ multiplex PCR; TCRdb holds only in-frame clones, not every one. This table holds about 33,000 clones, roughly 97% found once. The sample consisted of unsorted PBMCs, taken 6.9 years after starting antiretroviral therapy. These receptors originate from a man under 40 with HIV.

The rearrangement links TRBV6-5 to TRBJ2-7, with 8 bases aligning to TRBD2. The CDR3 length is 13 residues. V lost 5 bases, J lost 9 bases, and 9 bases stayed unmatched. Germline-derived CDR1 and CDR2 are MNHEY and SVGAGI. The CDR3 protein is CASSLSGILGQYF. The CDR3 DNA sequence: TGTGCCAGCAGTCTTAGCGGGATCTTGGGGCAGTACTTC.

The CDR3 is CASSLVVGRRTGELFF. CDR3 sequence (DNA): TGCGCCAGCAGCTTGGTTGTGGGGAGGCGCACCGGGGAGCTGTTTTTT. The chain is built from TRBV5-1 and TRBJ2-2, with TRBD2 as a possible D gene (6 bases). CDR3 length: 16 amino acids. CDR1 SGHRS and CDR2 YFSETQ come from the germline V gene. The V end was cut by 0 bases, the J end by 4 bases, with 13 bases between.

This chain uses TRBV7-9 with TRBJ2-7; D may be TRBD1 or TRBD2 (5 bases each). Germline V gene sequence: CDR1 SEHNR, CDR2 FQNEAQ (reference sequence). This CDR3 has 18 residues. The V gene lost 3 bases and the J gene lost 0 bases, with 21 bases spanning the gap. CDR3 in DNA: TGTGCCAGCAGCTTTAGTAGCCTTTCGGGGCGGGCCTCCTACGAGCAGTACTTC. Protein product: CASSFSSLSGRASYEQYF.

This clone is a singleton in its sample. The V gene is TRBV9, the J gene TRBJ1-6; D unresolved. The V gene lost 3 bases and the J gene lost 10 bases, with 11 bases spanning the gap. This CDR3 spans 13 amino acids. Germline assignment: CDR1 SGDLS and CDR2 YYNGEE. The CDR3 is CASSALAESPLHF. The CDR3 nucleotides read TGTGCCAGCAGCGCGTTGGCGGAATCACCCCTCCACTTT.

This chain joins TRBV6-6 and TRBJ2-1; D is uncertain. CDR3 length: 11 residues. Germline V gene sequence: CDR1 MNHNY, CDR2 SVGAGI (reference sequence). Trimming pared 10 bases from V and 9 bases from J, leaving 13 bases between. CDR3 sequence: CATTITGEQFF. The CDR3 bases are TGTGCCACCACAATCACCGGTGAGCAGTTCTTC.

The V and J genes are TRBV7-9 and TRBJ2-5; TRBD1 is a possible D gene (5 bases). CDR1 is SEHNR and CDR2 is FQNEAQ in the germline V gene (reference sequence). V dropped 7 bases and J dropped 2 bases, with 14 bases sitting between them. The length of the CDR3 is 14 residues. The CDR3 loop is CASTKLQAQETQYF. In DNA, the CDR3 is TGTGCCAGCACCAAATTACAGGCTCAAGAGACCCAGTACTTC.

The rearrangement links TRBV6-6 to TRBJ2-7; D gene unclear. This CDR3 comprises 13 residues. With 11 bases removed from V and 3 bases from J, the gap between germline ends came to 17 bases. Germline values: CDR1 MNHNY, CDR2 SVGAGI (reference sequence). For the CDR3, the DNA is TGTGCCGGAAGTCAGGAAGGGAACTACGAGCAGTACTTC. Translating it yields CAGSQEGNYEQYF.

This chain connects TRBV19 to TRBJ1-2, with no clear D. Between the trimmed V and J ends, which lost 0 bases and 4 bases, there was a span of 12 bases. Germline assignment: CDR1 LNHDA and CDR2 SQIVND (reference sequence). This CDR3 contains 15 residues. The CDR3 region is CASSIDDHQLYGYTF. Written as DNA, the CDR3 is TGTGCCAGTAGTATAGATGACCACCAGCTCTATGGCTACACCTTC.

This chain uses TRBV5-4 with TRBJ1-6; TRBD1 might be the D (5 bases). Germline assignment: CDR1 SGHNT and CDR2 YYREEE (reference sequence). The CDR3 extends over 15 amino acids. Trimming took off 0 bases at V and 7 bases at J, with 11 bases between the two ends. CDR3 sequence: CASSLAGRENSPLHF. CDR3 coding DNA: TGTGCCAGCAGCTTGGCCGGCAGGGAAAATTCACCCCTCCACTTT.

The chain recombines TRBV6-9 with TRBJ2-1; D ambiguous. The CDR3 totals 12 residues. Trimming left V 5 bases short and J 8 bases short, with 10 bases between. Germline V lookup: CDR1 MNHGY, CDR2 SVAAGI. The CDR3 is CASSIAIHEQFF. The DNA of the CDR3 is TGTGCCAGCAGTATAGCCATCCATGAGCAGTTCTTC.

The rearrangement links TRBV7-2 to TRBJ1-3, with D unclear. Germline CDR1 SGHTA, CDR2 FQGNSA. This CDR3 is built from 12 residues. V shed 1 base and J shed 16 bases, with 14 bases lying between them. The CDR3 nucleotides are TGTGCCAGCAGCTTAGACGGCAGACCTCCCTATTTT. Its translation: CASSLDGRPPYF.